These T cell receptor beta chains were read from a single sample in a study of shared clonotypes between healthy human individuals. The table came from immunoSEQ multiplex PCR; TCRdb's copy has only in-frame clones and leaves some out. The table has millions of clones, less than 95% seen once. Sequencing input: naive CD8+ T cells sorted from blood. The receptors derive from a man aged 18 to 30 in good health. CDR3s include the opening cysteine and the closing phenylalanine or tryptophan. Each record gives: D gene, CDR3 length, V gene, clone size, J gene, CDR3 protein, CDR3 DNA. D genes are given only for firm matches. Clone sizes are given selectively: once, few, many, or a class where the clone is expanded.

TRBD2	16	TRBV11-2	NA	TRBJ2-5	CASSSQRGAYEETQYF	TGTGCCAGCAGCTCTCAGCGGGGGGCCTACGAAGAGACCCAGTACTTC
NA	14	TRBV5-6	NA	TRBJ2-3	CASSSGRGSDTQYF	TGTGCCAGCAGCTCAGGGAGGGGGTCAGATACGCAGTATTTT
TRBD2	13	TRBV19	NA	TRBJ2-5	CASSRGLQETQYF	TGTGCCAGTAGTCGGGGACTACAAGAGACCCAGTACTTC
TRBD1	16	TRBV6-1	NA	TRBJ2-7	CASSALGQVHPYEQYF	TGTGCCAGCAGTGCCCTGGGACAGGTGCATCCCTACGAGCAGTACTTC
TRBD1	15	TRBV7-9	NA	TRBJ1-1	CASSSSQGASTEAFF	TGTGCCAGCAGCTCGAGTCAGGGGGCGAGCACTGAAGCTTTCTTT
TRBD2	18	TRBV27	NA	TRBJ2-3	CASSPSRAGLVGTDTQYF	TGTGCCAGCAGTCCAAGTCGAGCGGGACTGGTGGGCACAGATACGCAGTATTTT
TRBD1	13	TRBV6-6	NA	TRBJ1-1	CASRQQGGTEAFF	TGTGCCAGCAGGCAACAGGGGGGCACTGAAGCTTTCTTT
TRBD2	15	TRBV28	NA	TRBJ2-7	CASSIIAGAAYEQYF	TGTGCCAGCAGTATAATAGCGGGGGCCGCCTACGAGCAGTACTTC
NA	18	TRBV18	NA	TRBJ2-7	CASSPLRRAARDPDEQYF	TGTGCCAGCTCACCTCTTCGCAGGGCGGCCCGAGATCCCGACGAGCAGTACTTC
NA	16	TRBV4-3	NA	TRBJ2-1	CASSQELINSYNEQFF	TGCGCCAGCAGCCAAGAGCTGATAAACTCCTACAATGAGCAGTTCTTC
NA	15	TRBV21-1	NA	TRBJ1-2	CASSKGQTGDYGYTF	TGTGCCAGCAGCAAAGGCCAAACAGGGGACTATGGCTACACCTTC
NA	12	TRBV13	NA	TRBJ2-3	CASSLGLSPRYF	TGTGCCAGCAGCTTAGGCCTGTCTCCCAGGTATTTT
NA	14	TRBV5-4	once	TRBJ2-1	CASERKAYNEEQFF	TGTGCCAGCGAGAGGAAAGCCTATAATGAAGAGCAGTTCTTC
NA	13	TRBV27	NA	TRBJ1-2	CASSPGTPKGYTF	TGTGCCAGCAGTCCCGGGACCCCCAAGGGCTACACCTTC
NA	13	TRBV29-1	NA	TRBJ1-2	CSAGDGPLDGYTF	TGCAGCGCCGGGGACGGCCCCTTGGATGGCTACACCTTC
NA	10	TRBV29-1	NA	TRBJ1-2	CSVFGGDYTF	TGCAGCGTTTTTGGGGGCGACTACACCTTC
NA	15	TRBV25-1	NA	TRBJ2-7	CASSDSRGAYFEQYF	TGTGCCAGCAGTGACAGTCGGGGGGCTTATTTCGAGCAGTACTTC
NA	10	TRBV29-1	NA	TRBJ2-1	CSVTGNEQFF	TGCAGCGTAACAGGGAATGAGCAGTTCTTC
NA	13	TRBV4-1	once	TRBJ2-7	CASSRGLAYEQYF	TGCGCCAGCAGCCGGGGACTTGCCTACGAGCAGTACTTC
NA	13	TRBV27	NA	TRBJ2-7	CASSLSLGYEQYF	TGTGCCAGCAGTTTATCGTTAGGGTACGAGCAGTACTTC
NA	16	TRBV5-1	NA	TRBJ2-1	CASSLGGSAFYNEQFF	TGCGCCAGCAGCTTAGGGGGGTCCGCGTTTTACAATGAGCAGTTCTTC
NA	15	TRBV19	NA	TRBJ1-1	CASSNKLGPNTEAFF	TGTGCCAGTAGTAACAAACTAGGCCCGAACACTGAAGCTTTCTTT
NA	19	TRBV28	NA	TRBJ1-5	CASSPLTFRTDYSNQPQHF	TGTGCCAGCAGCCCTTTAACCTTCAGGACGGATTATAGCAATCAGCCCCAGCATTTT
NA	10	TRBV6-1	NA	TRBJ2-1	CASSDREQFF	TGTGCCAGCAGTGATAGAGAGCAGTTCTTC
NA	13	TRBV9	NA	TRBJ1-2	CASSVAPGYGYTF	TGTGCCAGCAGCGTAGCTCCTGGATATGGCTACACCTTC
NA	13	TRBV5-6	NA	TRBJ2-1	CAVTRASYNEQFF	TGTGCCGTAACTAGGGCTAGTTACAATGAGCAGTTCTTC
NA	13	TRBV18	NA	TRBJ1-1	CASSPGLNTEAFF	TGTGCCAGCTCACCCGGATTGAACACTGAAGCTTTCTTT
TRBD1	16	TRBV7-9	NA	TRBJ1-2	CASSLGGQGAPYGYTF	TGTGCCAGCAGCTTAGGGGGTCAGGGGGCGCCTTATGGCTACACCTTC
NA	12	TRBV11-2	NA	TRBJ2-1	CASSLLYNEQFF	TGTGCCAGCAGCCTGTTGTACAATGAGCAGTTCTTC
NA	17	TRBV4-3	NA	TRBJ1-4	CASSQTQDGATNEKLFF	TGCGCCAGCAGCCAAACACAGGATGGTGCAACTAATGAAAAACTGTTTTTT
NA	13	TRBV27	NA	TRBJ2-3	CASRAASTDTQYF	TGTGCCAGCCGCGCCGCGTCGACAGATACGCAGTATTTT
TRBD1	15	TRBV5-1	NA	TRBJ2-1	CASRLRQGSANEQFF	TGCGCCAGCCGCCTTCGACAGGGGAGCGCCAATGAGCAGTTCTTC
NA	17	TRBV5-6	NA	TRBJ2-2	CASSPVGGGAFTGELFF	TGTGCCAGCAGCCCCGTGGGAGGGGGGGCATTCACCGGGGAGCTGTTTTTT
NA	16	TRBV4-3	NA	TRBJ2-5	CASSQVGEASQETQYF	TGCGCCAGCAGCCAAGTGGGGGAGGCGAGTCAAGAGACCCAGTACTTC
TRBD2	16	TRBV9	NA	TRBJ2-1	CASSVLAGGPLNEQFF	TGTGCCAGCAGCGTACTAGCGGGGGGGCCTTTGAATGAGCAGTTCTTC
NA	13	TRBV27	once	TRBJ2-7	CASRNTRGYEQYF	TGTGCCAGCAGAAACACGCGAGGGTACGAGCAGTACTTC
NA	12	TRBV5-1	NA	TRBJ2-2	CASTGTAGELFF	TGCGCCAGCACCGGAACAGCCGGGGAGCTGTTTTTT
NA	15	TRBV4-1	NA	TRBJ1-2	CASSQGWTDAYGYTF	TGCGCCAGCAGCCAAGGGTGGACAGACGCCTATGGCTACACCTTC
NA	13	TRBV28	NA	TRBJ1-2	CASSLEQGYGYTF	TGTGCCAGCAGTTTGGAACAGGGCTATGGCTACACCTTC
NA	14	TRBV10-3	NA	TRBJ2-3	CAISEQGEPDTQYF	TGTGCCATCAGTGAACAAGGGGAGCCAGATACGCAGTATTTT
TRBD1	13	TRBV18	NA	TRBJ1-4	CASSGQGSEKLFF	TGTGCCAGCTCGGGACAGGGGAGTGAAAAACTGTTTTTT
NA	14	TRBV5-1	NA	TRBJ2-3	CASSLYGGTDTQYF	TGCGCCAGCAGCTTGTATGGGGGCACAGATACGCAGTATTTT
TRBD2	14	TRBV5-6	NA	TRBJ2-1	CASSLAGGFHEQFF	TGTGCCAGCAGCTTGGCCGGGGGGTTCCATGAGCAGTTCTTC
TRBD1	15	TRBV5-1	NA	TRBJ2-1	CASSLASGGLDEQFF	TGCGCCAGCAGCTTGGCTTCAGGGGGCTTGGATGAGCAGTTCTTC
NA	11	TRBV2	NA	TRBJ2-7	CASSDVREQYF	TGTGCCAGCAGTGACGTGAGGGAGCAGTACTTC
TRBD2	20	TRBV2	once	TRBJ2-2	CASLNTNAGLAGANTGELFF	TGTGCCAGCCTAAATACAAACGCGGGACTAGCGGGGGCGAACACCGGGGAGCTGTTTTTT
NA	11	TRBV2	NA	TRBJ2-1	CASTGWGEQFF	TGTGCCAGCACGGGTTGGGGAGAGCAGTTCTTC
NA	17	TRBV4-3	NA	TRBJ2-1	CASSQDLAGEAYNEQFF	TGCGCCAGCAGCCAAGATTTGGCAGGGGAAGCCTACAATGAGCAGTTCTTC